This TCR beta chain was sequenced during a study of shared clonotypes between healthy human individuals. Study at large: Each donor's CD8 memory used one plate, CD8 naive two, each CD4 subset three.

J gave up 3 bases and V 3 bases, and 4 bases lay outside the gene matches. The CDR3 extends over 14 amino acids. The germline V gene has CDR1 MNHNY and CDR2 SVGAGI (reference sequence). General observations from the study: At large depth, rarefaction still showed sorted-subset sequencing to be incomplete. The study generally estimated greater richness for naive than memory subsets. Represented genetic and exposure-history diversity was restricted by having few donors.

As to this clone: Its specificity is unknown. This sample includes further DNA sequences coding for the same CDR3.

Profiled with immunoSEQ multiplex PCR; TCRdb holds only in-frame clones, not every one. The sample shows 2 million to 2.5 million clones, 85% to 95% of them seen only once. This sequence was found in a man between 18 and 35 years old in good health. Material: naive CD4+ T cells sorted from blood. Subset given: CD45RA+ positively selected. This rearrangement joins TRBV6-6 to TRBJ1-2; 7 positions agree with TRBD1. CDR3 in DNA: TGTGCCAGCAGTTATTCCGGGACAGACTATGGCTACACCTTC. As protein: CASSYSGTDYGYTF.